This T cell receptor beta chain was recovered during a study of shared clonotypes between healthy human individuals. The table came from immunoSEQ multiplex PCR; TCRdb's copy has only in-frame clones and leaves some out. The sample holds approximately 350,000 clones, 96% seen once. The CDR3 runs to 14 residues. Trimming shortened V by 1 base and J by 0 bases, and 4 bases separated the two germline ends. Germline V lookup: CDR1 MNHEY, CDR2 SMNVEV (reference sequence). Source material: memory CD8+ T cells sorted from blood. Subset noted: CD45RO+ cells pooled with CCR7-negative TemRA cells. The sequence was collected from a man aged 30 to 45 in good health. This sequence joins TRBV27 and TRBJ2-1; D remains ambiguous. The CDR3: CASSLYSSYNEQFF. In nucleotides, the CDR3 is TGTGCCAGCAGTTTATACAGCTCCTACAATGAGCAGTTCTTC.